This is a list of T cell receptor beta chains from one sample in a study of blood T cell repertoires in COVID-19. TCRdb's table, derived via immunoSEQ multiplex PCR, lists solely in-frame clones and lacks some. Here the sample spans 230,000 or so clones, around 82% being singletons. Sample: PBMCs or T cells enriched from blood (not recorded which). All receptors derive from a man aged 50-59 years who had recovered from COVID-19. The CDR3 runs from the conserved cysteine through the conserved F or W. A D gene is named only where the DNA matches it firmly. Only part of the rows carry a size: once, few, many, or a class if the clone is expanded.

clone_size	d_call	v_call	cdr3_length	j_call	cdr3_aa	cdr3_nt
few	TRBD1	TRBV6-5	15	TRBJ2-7	CASWTGGNYPYEQYF	TGTGCCAGCTGGACAGGGGGCAACTATCCGTACGAGCAGTACTTC
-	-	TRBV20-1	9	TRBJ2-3	CKLGDTQYF	TGCAAACTCGGGGATACGCAGTATTTT
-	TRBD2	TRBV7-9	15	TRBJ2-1	CASSSSGRGNNEQFF	TGTGCCAGCAGCTCTAGCGGGAGGGGTAACAATGAGCAGTTCTTC
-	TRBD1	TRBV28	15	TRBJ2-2	CASSPGRGRTGELFF	TGTGCCAGCAGCCCCGGAAGGGGGCGAACCGGGGAGCTGTTTTTT
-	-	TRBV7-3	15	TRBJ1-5	CASSLTGGSNQPQHF	TGTGCCAGCAGCTTAACAGGGGGTAGCAATCAGCCCCAGCATTTT
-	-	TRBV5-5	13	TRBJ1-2	CASSLGDTSYYTF	TGTGCCAGCAGCTTGGGAGACACATCATACTACACCTTC
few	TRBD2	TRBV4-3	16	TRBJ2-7	CASSQDGLAGGREQYF	TGCGCCAGCAGCCAAGATGGACTAGCGGGAGGTCGTGAGCAGTACTTC
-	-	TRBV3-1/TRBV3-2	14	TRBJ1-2	CASSLRGGWYGYTF	TGTGCCAGCAGCCTCCGGGGTGGATGGTATGGCTACACCTTC
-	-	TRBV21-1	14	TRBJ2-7	CASSPGEGTYEQYF	TGTGCCAGCAGCCCCGGGGAGGGAACCTACGAGCAGTACTTC
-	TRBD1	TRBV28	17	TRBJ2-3	CASSPRGGTGDTDTQYF	TGTGCCAGCAGTCCCCGGGGGGGGACAGGGGACACAGATACGCAGTATTTT
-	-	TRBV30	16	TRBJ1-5	CAWSGYDRTPLAAQHF	TGTGCCTGGAGTGGCTATGACAGGACTCCGTTGGCGGCCCAGCATTTT
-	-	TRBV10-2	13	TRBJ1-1	CASSATMNTEAFF	TGCGCCAGCAGCGCGACAATGAACACTGAAGCTTTCTTT
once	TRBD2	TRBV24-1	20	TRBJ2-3	CATSDFPGLAGGVSTDTQYF	TGTGCCACCAGTGATTTCCCGGGACTAGCGGGGGGTGTTAGCACAGATACGCAGTATTTT
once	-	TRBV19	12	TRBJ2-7	CASSIGGYEQYF	TGTGCCAGTAGTATTGGCGGCTACGAGCAGTACTTC
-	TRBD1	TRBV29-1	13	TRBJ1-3	CSVIQGARNTIYF	TGCAGCGTGATACAGGGGGCACGGAACACCATATATTTT
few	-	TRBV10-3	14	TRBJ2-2	CATDGGHETGELFF	TGTGCCACAGACGGGGGGCATGAAACCGGGGAGCTGTTTTTT
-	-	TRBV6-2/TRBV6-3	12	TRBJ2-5	CASSPSDETQYF	TGTGCCAGCAGCCCTAGCGATGAGACCCAGTACTTC
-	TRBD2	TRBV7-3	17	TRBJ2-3	CASSPRGGGGRLDTQYF	TGTGCCAGCAGCCCCCGGGGAGGAGGCGGGAGGTTAGATACGCAGTATTTT
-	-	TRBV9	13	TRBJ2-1	CASSFGGDNEQFF	TGTGCCAGCAGCTTCGGCGGGGACAATGAGCAGTTCTTC
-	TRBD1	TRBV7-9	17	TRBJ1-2	CASSYTGTGGRGGGYTF	TGTGCCAGCAGCTACACCGGGACAGGAGGGCGGGGTGGTGGCTACACCTTC
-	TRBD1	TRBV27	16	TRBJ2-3	CASSLLGTGSTDTQYF	TGTGCCAGCAGTCTCCTAGGGACAGGGAGCACAGATACGCAGTATTTT
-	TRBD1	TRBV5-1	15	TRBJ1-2	CASSPGQGEAFGYTF	TGCGCCAGCAGCCCAGGACAGGGAGAAGCCTTTGGCTACACCTTC
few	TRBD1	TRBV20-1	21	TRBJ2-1	CSASLFVDGRGNPSSYNEQFF	TGCAGTGCTAGTCTCTTTGTGGATGGCAGGGGGAACCCCTCCTCCTACAATGAGCAGTTCTTC